Listed below are T cell receptor beta chains from one sample, sequenced in a study of graft-versus-host responses after intestinal transplantation. TCRdb's table, derived via immunoSEQ multiplex PCR, lists solely in-frame clones and lacks some. Of around 10,000 clones listed, over 90% are singletons. Sequencing used PBMCs, obtained around 74 days after transplant. The receptors were gathered from a human patient who received an intestinal transplant, so some T cells may come from the graft donor. CDR3s include the opening cysteine and the closing phenylalanine or tryptophan. D genes are given only for firm matches. Clone size appears in some rows only: once, few, many, or a class for an expanded clone.

>NA|TRBJ1-1|TRBV19|NA
TGTGCCAGTAGTATTTGGGGTATGGGAGCTTTCTTT
CASSIWGMGAFF
>NA|TRBJ2-5|TRBV5-6|NA
TGTGCCAGCAGCTTGGCGGGAGTTGGGCAAGAGACCCAGTACTTC
CASSLAGVGQETQYF
>NA|TRBJ1-2|TRBV10-3|NA
TGTGCCATCAGTGGGGGGGGCCCATCGGATGGCTACACCTTC
CAISGGGPSDGYTF
>NA|TRBJ1-1|TRBV9|NA
TGTGCCAGCAGCGTAGTTACCCACAGGGAGCTGAACACTGAAGCTTTCTTT
CASSVVTHRELNTEAFF
>NA|TRBJ2-2|TRBV30|NA
TGTGCCTGGAGCCAAGACACCGGGGAGCTGTTTTTT
CAWSQDTGELFF
>NA|TRBJ2-1|TRBV4-2|NA
TGTGCCAGCAGCCAAGATGTGGCGAACTCCTACAATGAGCAGTTCTTC
CASSQDVANSYNEQFF
>once|TRBJ2-2|TRBV9|TRBD1
TGTGCCAGCAGCGTAGCTCGGACAGGGTCGAACACCGGGGAGCTGTTTTTT
CASSVARTGSNTGELFF
>NA|TRBJ2-1|TRBV4-3|TRBD2
TGCGCCAGCAGCCGCATTTTAGCGGGGAGCTCCTACAATGAGCAGTTCTTC
CASSRILAGSSYNEQFF
>NA|TRBJ1-1|TRBV11-2|NA
TGTGCCAGCAGGACTACAGGACCGAACACTGAAGCTTTCTTT
CASRTTGPNTEAFF
>NA|TRBJ2-1|TRBV6-5|NA
TGTGCCAGCAGTTACAACCGGGACGACCCCTACAATGAGCAGTTCTTC
CASSYNRDDPYNEQFF
>NA|TRBJ1-4|TRBV27|NA
TGTGCCAGCAGTTTAACAGTTAATGAAAAACTGTTTTTT
CASSLTVNEKLFF
>NA|TRBJ2-7|TRBV9|NA
TGTGCCAGCAGCTCCCGTCCGGGACAAGGCTACGAGCAGTACTTC
CASSSRPGQGYEQYF
>NA|TRBJ1-2|TRBV29-1|NA
TGCAGCGTTGACTGGGTATGGTATGGCTACACCTTC
CSVDWVWYGYTF
>NA|TRBJ2-1|TRBV28|TRBD2
TGTGCCAGCAGTTCCGTCCTAGCGGGAGCGAATGAGCAGTTCTTC
CASSSVLAGANEQFF
>NA|TRBJ2-7|TRBV5-1|NA
TGCGCCAGCAGCTTTCAGTGGTACCGCGGACAGTCCTACGAGCAGTACTTC
CASSFQWYRGQSYEQYF
>NA|TRBJ2-7|TRBV28|NA
TGTGCCAGCAGTTTAGCCCGGGACTTCTACGAGCAGTACTTC
CASSLARDFYEQYF
>NA|TRBJ2-7|TRBV4-1|TRBD2
TGCGCCAGCAGCCAAGGCCCTTTTTCGCGGGAGGGTACCTACGAGCAGTACTTC
CASSQGPFSREGTYEQYF
>once|TRBJ1-5|TRBV23-1|TRBD1
TGCGCCAGCAGTCAATCGGGACAGGGAGCAAGCAGGAATCAGCCCCAGCATTTT
CASSQSGQGASRNQPQHF
>NA|TRBJ2-7|TRBV11-1|NA
TGTGCCAGCAGCTTTACGACAGCCTACGAGCAGTACTTC
CASSFTTAYEQYF
>once|TRBJ1-2|TRBV6-5|NA
TGTGCCAGCAGTTATGGCGGCGTCGAAGGCTACACCTTC
CASSYGGVEGYTF
>NA|TRBJ2-7|TRBV9|TRBD2
TGTGCCAGCAGCGCGGGCCTAGCGGAGTCCTACGAGCAGTACTTC
CASSAGLAESYEQYF
>NA|TRBJ2-7|TRBV7-3|NA
TGTGCCAGCAGCTTCAGGCCGGGAAATAGCGAGCAGTACTTC
CASSFRPGNSEQYF
>NA|TRBJ2-7|TRBV6-1|TRBD1
TGTGCCAGCAGTCCCGGGACAGGGTCCGAGCAGTACTTC
CASSPGTGSEQYF
>NA|TRBJ2-5|TRBV6-6|NA
TGTGCCAGCAGTCCTTCCGACCGACTTCAAGAGACCCAGTACTTC
CASSPSDRLQETQYF
>NA|TRBJ1-5|TRBV19|NA
TGTGCCGGGAGGTTAGGGACCGTGAGAGGCAGCAATCAGCCCCAGCATTTT
CAGRLGTVRGSNQPQHF
>NA|TRBJ1-1|TRBV5-1|TRBD1
TGCGCCAGCAGCTGGGACAGCATGAACACTGAAGCTTTCTTT
CASSWDSMNTEAFF
>few|TRBJ2-1|TRBV11-1|TRBD1
TGTGCCAGCAGCTCCCGACAGGGTCGACCCAATGAGCAGTTCTTC
CASSSRQGRPNEQFF
>NA|TRBJ2-1|TRBV9|NA
TGTGCCAGCAGCGTAGAGTGGGAGTCCTACAATGAGCAGTTCTTC
CASSVEWESYNEQFF
>NA|TRBJ2-3|TRBV11-2|NA
TGTGCCAGCAGCTTAGGGGTGTGGAGCACAGATACGCAGTATTTT
CASSLGVWSTDTQYF
>NA|TRBJ2-1|TRBV13|TRBD2
TGTGCCAGCAGCGTAGCGGGAGTAACAAATGAGCAGTTCTTC
CASSVAGVTNEQFF
>NA|TRBJ2-5|TRBV14|TRBD2
TGTGCCAGCAGTCAAAGCGGGAGTCGGGAAGAGACCCAGTACTTC
CASSQSGSREETQYF
>NA|TRBJ2-4|TRBV15|NA
TGTGCCACCAGCATCGAGAGAGGGGGGGACATTCAGTACTTC
CATSIERGGDIQYF
>NA|TRBJ2-2|TRBV5-1|NA
TGCGCCAGCAGCTCTGAAACGATCCCCGGGGAGCTGTTTTTT
CASSSETIPGELFF
>NA|TRBJ2-1|TRBV28|TRBD1
TGTGCCAGCAGCCCTACAGGGGGCAATGAGCAGTTCTTC
CASSPTGGNEQFF
>NA|TRBJ2-2|TRBV19|NA
TGTGCCAGTAGTATAGACCCCCTCGACAATGGATTCCCCGGGGAGCTGTTTTTT
CASSIDPLDNGFPGELFF
>NA|TRBJ1-5|TRBV9|NA
TGTGCCAGCAGCCCGGGAACGGCTGATCAGCCCCAGCATTTT
CASSPGTADQPQHF
>NA|TRBJ2-7|TRBV6-5|TRBD2
TGTGCCAGCAGACCCGCCCCGGGGGGCTCCTACGAGCAGTACTTC
CASRPAPGGSYEQYF
>NA|TRBJ1-6|TRBV9|TRBD1
TGTGCCAGCAGCGGGACAGGAAATTCACCCCTCCACTTT
CASSGTGNSPLHF
>NA|TRBJ2-7|TRBV5-6|TRBD1
TGTGCCAGCAGCTTGTTGGGACAGCGCTACGAGCAGTACTTC
CASSLLGQRYEQYF
>NA|TRBJ2-2|TRBV5-1|TRBD2
TGCGCCAGCAGCGAGCTAGCGGGAATGAACACCGGGGAGCTGTTTTTT
CASSELAGMNTGELFF
>NA|TRBJ2-1|TRBV6-5|TRBD2
TGTGCCAGCAGTTATGGGCTGCGGGAGATGGATGAGCAGTTCTTC
CASSYGLREMDEQFF
>NA|TRBJ2-5|TRBV7-9|NA
TGTGCCAGCAGCTTAGTTCCGACTCGGGGCCAAGAGACCCAGTACTTC
CASSLVPTRGQETQYF
>NA|TRBJ1-4|TRBV5-1|NA
TGCGCCAGCAGCTTGGCCGGGACGGTGGATGAAAAACTGTTTTTT
CASSLAGTVDEKLFF